Each of the 27 T cell receptor beta chains below was sequenced from the same sample in a study of T cells after yellow fever vaccination. One entry per CDR3 protein results from TCRdb running MiXCR on the 5' RACE reads. The data contain approximately 250,000 distinct CDR3 sequences, approximately 3.6% of them singletons. The sample in question was PBMCs, obtained 15 days after the yellow fever booster vaccination. The receptors shown here come from a young man who received the YFV17D yellow fever vaccine.

The sample holds many counts of this clonotype. The chain couples TRBV5-1 to TRBJ2-1; TRBD1 might be the D (6 bases). This CDR3 contains 15 residues. The V gene's germline CDR1 is SGHRS and CDR2 YFSETQ. Trimming left V 0 bases short and J 5 bases short, with 12 bases between. The CDR3 loop is CASSLAQGWNNEQFF. The CDR3 coding sequence is TGCGCCAGCAGCTTGGCCCAGGGGTGGAACAATGAGCAGTTCTTC. Full variable domain (rest looked up from reference TRBV5-1 and TRBJ2-1): KAGVTQTPRYLIKTRGQQVTLSCSPISGHRSVSWYQQTPGQGLQFLFEYFSETQRNKGNFPGRFSGRQFSNSRSEMNVSTLELGDSALYLCASSLAQGWNNEQFFGPGTRLTVL.

This clonotype showed up just a few times. The V gene is TRBV24-1, the J gene TRBJ2-1; D is possibly TRBD2 (7 bases). The CDR3 consists of 14 residues. V dropped 2 bases and J dropped 12 bases, with 16 bases sitting between them. Germline loops: CDR1 KGHDR, CDR2 SFDVKD. CDR3 in DNA: TGTGCCACCAGTGATTCGTCGGGGGGCCGTCGGCAGTTCTTC. It is translated as CATSDSSGGRRQFF.

This clonotype was seen ten or more times. The chain uses TRBV5-1 and TRBJ1-2; the D is unclear. V lost 3 bases and J lost 5, with 17 bases in between. There are 15 residues in the CDR3. CDR1 is SGHRS, CDR2 YFSETQ, per germline. CDR3 sequence: CASSWRVEDGYGYTF. Written as DNA, the CDR3 is TGCGCCAGCAGCTGGCGGGTTGAGGATGGATATGGCTACACCTTC.

This clonotype showed up many times. V gene TRBV24-1 combines with J gene TRBJ2-5; the D gene could be TRBD1 or TRBD2 (5 bases each). The V gene lost 1 base and the J gene lost 2 bases, with 10 bases spanning the gap. The germline V gene encodes CDR1 KGHDR and CDR2 SFDVKD. CDR3 length: 15 residues. The CDR3 DNA reads as TGTGCCACCAGTGATTTTAGGTGGGGGCAAGAGACCCAGTACTTC. Translated: CATSDFRWGQETQYF.

This clonotype was observed at least ten times. The V call is TRBV13, the J call TRBJ2-7, with unresolved D. The V and J ends lost 3 bases and 6 bases respectively, with 9 bases between them. This CDR3 is built from 12 residues. Germline-derived CDR1 and CDR2 are PRHDT and FYEKMQ (reference sequence). The CDR3: CASSFNRLEQYF. DNA for the CDR3: TGTGCCAGCAGCTTTAACCGTCTCGAGCAGTACTTC.

This clonotype was counted many times. The rearrangement joins TRBV6-2 or TRBV6-3 to TRBJ1-2; TRBD1 is a possible D gene (5 bases). The CDR3 spans 16 residues. Looked up from germline, CDR1 is MNHEY and CDR2 is SVGEGT. V was trimmed by 7 bases and J by 6 bases, leaving 24 bases between them. CDR3 sequence: CASNRRDGRKIHGYTF. The CDR3 DNA reads as TGTGCCAGCAATCGCCGGGACGGCCGAAAGATCCATGGCTACACCTTC.

This clonotype was detected many times. J is TRBJ2-5 and V is TRBV4-2, with TRBD2 matching over 11 bases. V lost 1 base to trimming and J lost 1 base; unmatched junction nucleotides: 11. The germline CDR1 and CDR2 sequences are LGHNA and YNFKEQ. CDR3 length equals 19 residues. The CDR3 is CASSQGSGTSGGFQETQYF. The CDR3 nucleotides are TGTGCCAGCAGCCAAGGCTCCGGGACTAGCGGAGGATTCCAAGAGACCCAGTACTTC.

This clonotype appeared a few times. V usage is TRBV7-2 and J usage is TRBJ1-2, with a possible D match to TRBD1 (5 bases). The CDR3 totals 12 residues. The V and J ends lost 5 bases and 8 bases respectively, with 12 bases between them. Germline V gene sequence: CDR1 SGHTA, CDR2 FQGNSA. This CDR3 is CASSTQGGGYTF. The CDR3 DNA reads as TGTGCCAGCAGCACTCAGGGTGGGGGCTACACCTTC.

In this sample, this clonotype turned up many times. The J gene is TRBJ1-2, the V gene TRBV12-3 or TRBV12-4; 8 bases align to TRBD1. This CDR3 has 16 amino acids. The ends lost 7 bases at V and 8 bases at J; junction bases unmatched: 18. Written as DNA, the CDR3 is TGTGCCAGCATCAAGGGTACAGGGGGGATGGCTACCGGCTACACCTTC. Amino acid sequence: CASIKGTGGMATGYTF.

The rearrangement uses TRBV5-4 and TRBJ1-6; the D gene is possibly TRBD1 (6 bases). Trimming left V 1 base short and J 5 bases short, with 10 bases between. Germline lookup yields CDR1 SGHNT and CDR2 YYREEE (reference sequence). The CDR3 has 15 amino acids. In DNA form, the CDR3 reads TGTGCCAGCAGCTTGCCGGGGGGCGATAATTCACCCCTCCACTTT. Its protein is CASSLPGGDNSPLHF.

This clonotype was found many times. The chain is built from TRBV20-1 and TRBJ2-1; possibly TRBD1 for D (6 bases). V lost 5 bases and J 7 bases, leaving 15 bases between the germline ends. Germline CDR1 and CDR2: DFQATT and SNEGSKA (reference sequence). This CDR3 is 13 amino acids long. The CDR3 loop is CSARTPGVNEQFF. CDR3 DNA sequence: TGCAGTGCTCGAACCCCAGGGGTGAATGAGCAGTTCTTC.

This clonotype was detected many times. The CDR3 spells CASSFMTGATEAFF. The CDR3 DNA reads TGCGCCAGCAGCTTTATGACAGGGGCTACTGAAGCTTTCTTT. The chain uses TRBV5-1 and TRBJ1-1, with 8 bases that match TRBD1. The junction had 5 bases not matched to a gene; V was cut back by 2 bases and J by 5 bases. Looked up from germline, CDR1 is SGHRS and CDR2 is YFSETQ. This CDR3 contains 14 residues.

This clonotype was seen ten or more times. The chain employs TRBV12-3 or TRBV12-4 and TRBJ2-1; a weak D match, TRBD2 (6 bases). The CDR3 loop spans 17 amino acids. V was pared by 6 bases and J by 5 bases, with 23 bases between. CDR3: CASRPSLSSGLNNEQFF. The CDR3 DNA reads as TGTGCCAGCAGGCCGAGTTTGTCGAGCGGGCTGAACAATGAGCAGTTCTTC.

This clonotype appeared many times. This rearrangement joins TRBV5-1 to TRBJ2-1; TRBD2 aligns across 10 bases. There are 14 residues in the CDR3. Germline CDR1 reads SGHRS; CDR2 reads YFSETQ. Trimming at V came to 2 bases and at J to 6 bases, leaving 2 bases not matched to a gene. This CDR3 is CASSFTSGANEQFF. In nucleotides, the CDR3 is TGCGCCAGCAGCTTTACTAGCGGGGCCAATGAGCAGTTCTTC.

This clonotype was seen only once. The V call is TRBV18, the J call TRBJ2-7; possibly TRBD1 for D (6 bases). CDR1 KGHSH and CDR2 LQKENI come from the germline V gene. Trimming shortened V by 8 bases and J by 4 bases, and 15 bases separated the two germline ends. The CDR3 is made up of 13 amino acids. CDR3 region: CASAGRGRYEQYF. In nucleotides, the CDR3 is TGTGCCAGCGCCGGCAGGGGAAGGTACGAGCAGTACTTC.

The table lists this clonotype with many counts. Written as DNA, the CDR3 is TGCACCAGCAGCCAAGATAGTCGGGCAGCCGATGGCTACACCTTC. Its translation is CTSSQDSRAADGYTF. The chain combines TRBV1 with TRBJ1-2. TRBV1 is an annotated pseudogene. The CDR3 extends over 15 amino acids.

This clonotype was detected ten times or more. The chain has TRBV6-2 or TRBV6-3 and TRBJ2-3; D is undetermined. The CDR3 consists of 15 residues. The ends were cut back, 2 bases at V and 4 bases at J, with 13 bases in the middle. Germline CDR1 and CDR2: MNHEY and SVGEGT. The CDR3 nucleotides are TGTGCCAGCAGTTACCGGATTATTGTGGCAGATACGCAGTATTTT. Its translation: CASSYRIIVADTQYF.

This clonotype was seen repeatedly, ten times or more. The chain carries TRBV9 and TRBJ1-2; TRBD1 matches at 12 bases. The CDR3 loop spans 14 amino acids. V lost 3 bases and J lost 8; bases outside the gene matches: 5. Germline CDR1 SGDLS, CDR2 YYNGEE. The CDR3 protein is CASSDGTGGRGYTF. For the CDR3, the DNA is TGTGCCAGCAGCGACGGGACAGGGGGCCGAGGCTACACCTTC.

This clonotype has a count of ten or more. CDR3 DNA: TGTGCCAGCAGTAGTACCCTCAGGGACCCCGTTAGGGAAGCTTTCTTT. This encodes CASSSTLRDPVREAFF. J is TRBJ1-1 and V is TRBV25-1; tentatively, D is TRBD1 (5 bases). Germline CDR1 reads MGHDK; CDR2 reads SYGVNS. V lost 5 bases, J lost 8 bases, and 24 bases lay in between. The length of the CDR3 is 16 residues. Variable domain in full (rest from reference TRBV25-1 and TRBJ1-1): EADIYQTPRYLVIGTGKKITLECSQTMGHDKMYWYQQDPGMELHLIHYSYGVNSTEKGDLSSESTVSRIRTEHFPLTLESARPSHTSQYLCASSSTLRDPVREAFFGQGTRLTVV.

This clonotype was detected only a few times. This chain uses TRBV5-4 with TRBJ2-1, with a tentative D call TRBD1 (5 bases). The V gene lost 2 bases and the J gene lost 8 bases, with 14 bases spanning the gap. Germline CDR1 reads SGHNT; CDR2 reads YYREEE (reference sequence). CDR3 length: 14 residues. The CDR3 loop reads CASSLELLQDEQFF. The CDR3 nucleotides read TGTGCCAGCAGCTTAGAACTACTACAGGATGAGCAGTTCTTC.

This clonotype was picked up many times. The CDR3 DNA is TGTGCCAGCAGCTTCGGACAGGGAAGGTCACCCCTCCACTTT. Its protein product is CASSFGQGRSPLHF. The chain links TRBV12-3 or TRBV12-4 to TRBJ1-6; 8 bases line up with TRBD1. V dropped 6 bases and J dropped 10; count of bases not matched to a gene: 8. This CDR3 spans 14 amino acids.

The sample holds many counts of this clonotype. The gene calls are TRBV4-2 and TRBJ1-4; D gene unclear. The CDR3 loop spans 13 amino acids. Trimming pared 1 base from V and 8 bases from J, leaving 8 bases between. Germline V gene sequence: CDR1 LGHNA, CDR2 YNFKEQ. The CDR3, as DNA: TGTGCCAGCAGCCAAGCAGGTGACGAAAAACTGTTTTTT. The encoded protein is CASSQAGDEKLFF.

This clonotype was recorded at least ten times. The V call is TRBV10-3, the J call TRBJ2-3; maybe TRBD1 (5 bases). Per the germline V gene, CDR1 is ENHRY and CDR2 is SYGVKD. Trimming removed 4 bases at V and 0 bases at J, with 11 bases between. The CDR3 sequence is 15 residues long. CDR3 sequence: CAISVGQPSTDTQYF. The CDR3 region has the DNA TGTGCCATCAGTGTCGGACAACCTAGCACAGATACGCAGTATTTT.

This clonotype was seen many times. The rearrangement uses TRBV20-1 and TRBJ1-1, with D possibly being TRBD1 (6 bases). Germline loops: CDR1 DFQATT, CDR2 SNEGSKA (reference sequence). Trimming pared 2 bases from V and 4 bases from J, leaving 17 bases between. There are 15 residues in the CDR3. DNA of the CDR3: TGCAGTGCTAGATCAGGACAGAACCGAGGCACTGAAGCTTTCTTT. Encoded protein: CSARSGQNRGTEAFF.

This clonotype was seen repeatedly, ten times or more. The chain links TRBV2 to TRBJ2-7; possible D gene TRBD1, 5 bases. The V end was cut by 2 bases, the J end by 0 bases, with 11 bases between. The CDR3 contains 15 residues. CDR1 is SNHLY, CDR2 FYNNEI, per germline. The CDR3 spells CASSEQGWSSYEQYF. The CDR3 DNA sequence: TGTGCCAGCAGTGAACAGGGCTGGAGCTCCTACGAGCAGTACTTC. Combining the CDR3 with reference TRBV2 and TRBJ2-7 gives the whole variable domain EPEVTQTPSHQVTQMGQEVILRCVPISNHLYFYWYRQILGQKVEFLVSFYNNEISEKSEIFDDQFSVERPDGSNFTLKIRSTKLEDSAMYFCASSEQGWSSYEQYFGPGTRLTVT.

This clonotype was observed at least ten times. The chain has TRBV7-6 and TRBJ2-7; TRBD1 matches 8 bases. With V trimmed by 0 bases and J by 0 bases, 4 bases remained unmatched. The CDR3 is made up of 16 amino acids. Germline loops: CDR1 SGHVS, CDR2 FNYEAQ. This CDR3 reads CASSLAGTGRSYEQYF. In nucleotides, the CDR3 is TGTGCCAGCAGCTTAGCAGGGACAGGACGCTCCTACGAGCAGTACTTC.

There are a few counts of this clonotype. CDR3 loop: CATSYGVLYGYTF. The DNA for the CDR3 is TGTGCCACCTCTTACGGGGTTCTCTATGGCTACACCTTC. The chain couples TRBV5-4 to TRBJ1-2, with no clear D. V was clipped by 9 bases and J by 4 bases, with 16 bases between them. Germline V CDR1 and CDR2: SGHNT, YYREEE (reference sequence). This CDR3 has 13 residues.